This TCR beta chain originates from a study of shared clonotypes between healthy human individuals. Study context: A donor's plate count was three for CD4 naive and three for CD4 memory; CD8 naive had two and CD8 memory one.

Clones were sequenced by immunoSEQ multiplex PCR, and TCRdb holds only the in-frame ones, with some missing. This repertoire shows millions of clones, approximately 94% found once; its top ten account for 0.13% to 0.15%. This CDR3 region has 19 residues. Trimming at V came to 5 bases and at J to 1 base, leaving 16 bases not matched to a gene. Germline lookup yields CDR1 SGHNT and CDR2 YENEEA. The receptor was derived from a man between 18 and 29 years old in good health. The chain uses TRBV11-3 and TRBJ2-3; TRBD1 agrees at 9 bases. Sequenced: naive CD4+ T cells sorted from blood. The subset denotes: CD45RA+ positively selected. The CDR3 DNA reads TGTGCCAGCAGCCATCCTGGACAGGGGAGAAGATCGGGCACAGATACGCAGTATTTT. Its translation: CASSHPGQGRRSGTDTQYF.